The 4 T cell receptor beta chains given below trace back to one sample, sequenced in a study of T cell responses to AZD1222 COVID-19 vaccine. Libraries were prepared by immunoSEQ multiplex PCR; TCRdb keeps only in-frame clonotypes and omits some of them. The sample has about 140,000 clones, about 91% seen once; the top ten hold about 9.4%. The sample here was peripheral blood, taken 28 days after the second AZD1222 dose. These receptors were taken from an adult who received the AZD1222 COVID-19 vaccine.

The rearrangement joins TRBV6-2 or TRBV6-3 to TRBJ2-7; TRBD1 matches at 7 bases. CDR1 is MNHEY and CDR2 is SVGEGT in the germline V gene. The CDR3 is made up of 14 amino acids. The ends lost 5 bases at V and 3 bases at J; junction bases unmatched: 7. This CDR3 reads CASSTGTEHYEQYF. Here the CDR3 DNA reads TGTGCCAGCAGTACCGGGACAGAGCACTACGAGCAGTACTTC.

This sequence joins TRBV15 and TRBJ2-3, with 10 positions matching TRBD1. The CDR3 has 16 amino acids. The ends lost 3 bases at V and 6 bases at J; junction bases unmatched: 9. Germline V lookup: CDR1 LNHNV, CDR2 YYDKDF (reference sequence). The CDR3 loop is CATSSGGDRGPDTQYF. The CDR3 DNA reads TGTGCCACCAGCAGTGGGGGGGACAGGGGCCCCGATACGCAGTATTTT.

In this sample, this clone turned up a few times. This chain uses TRBV3-1 (or the pseudogene TRBV3-2) with TRBJ2-1; 7 nucleotides line up with TRBD1. Looked up from germline, CDR1 is LGHDT and CDR2 is YNNKEL (reference sequence). With 10 bases clipped from V and 8 bases from J, the junction kept 17 bases outside the gene matches. The CDR3 length is 15 residues. The DNA of the CDR3 is TGTGCCACCACAATCGGTAAAAGACAGGGTGATGAGCAGTTCTTC. This gives the protein CATTIGKRQGDEQFF.

This clone was seen only a few times. The genes are TRBV6-5 and TRBJ2-1; D unclear. There are 12 residues in the CDR3. CDR1 and CDR2 from the germline V gene are MNHEY and SVGAGI. Trimming removed 2 bases from V and 7 bases from J, with 6 bases in between. In nucleotides, the CDR3 is TGTGCCAGCAGTTACACGGCAAATGAGCAGTTCTTC. Its translation: CASSYTANEQFF.